The following is a TCR beta chain sequence with its context. Its antigen remains unidentified. The PCR was carried out with 60 Vbeta primers and 13 Jbeta primers. The data were produced by immunoSEQ multiplex PCR, yet TCRdb's version contains in-frame clones alone and is incomplete. The sample includes 140,000 to 150,000 clones, roughly three quarters of them seen just once. This sample stems from a study of cytomegalovirus exposure and HLA in healthy donors. Study results and caveats: Among donors in an Asian-associated ancestry cluster, a later analysis reportedly found fewer N-insertions than the approximately 700-donor mean.

Trimming shortened V by 0 bases and J by 0 bases, and 18 bases separated the two germline ends. The CDR3 has 19 amino acids. Germline lookup yields CDR1 SGHDN and CDR2 FVKESK. This chain joins TRBV14 and TRBJ1-3; no firm D call. Material: PBMCs. This clonotype was sampled from a female donor in good health and CMV-seronegative. For the CDR3, the DNA is TGTGCCAGCAGCCAAGAGATTTATTTGCGAGGGCACTCTGGAAACACCATATATTTT. Protein product: CASSQEIYLRGHSGNTIYF.